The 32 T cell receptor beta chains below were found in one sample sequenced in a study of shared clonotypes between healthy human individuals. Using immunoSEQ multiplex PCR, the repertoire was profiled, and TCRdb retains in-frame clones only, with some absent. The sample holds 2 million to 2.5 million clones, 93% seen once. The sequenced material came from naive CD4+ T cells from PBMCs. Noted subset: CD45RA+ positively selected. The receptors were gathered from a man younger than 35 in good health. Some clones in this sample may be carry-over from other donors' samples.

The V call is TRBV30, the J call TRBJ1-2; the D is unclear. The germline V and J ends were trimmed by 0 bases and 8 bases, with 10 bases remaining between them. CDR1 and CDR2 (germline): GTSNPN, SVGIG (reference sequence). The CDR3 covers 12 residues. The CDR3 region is CAWSVVRGGYTF. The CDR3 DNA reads TGTGCCTGGAGTGTGGTTCGCGGGGGCTACACCTTC.

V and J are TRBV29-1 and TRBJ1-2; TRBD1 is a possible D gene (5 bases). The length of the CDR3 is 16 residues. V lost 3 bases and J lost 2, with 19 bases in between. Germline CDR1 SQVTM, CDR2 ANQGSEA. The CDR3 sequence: CSVEGVRGVRNYGYTF. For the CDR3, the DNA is TGCAGCGTTGAGGGCGTCAGAGGGGTAAGGAACTATGGCTACACCTTC.

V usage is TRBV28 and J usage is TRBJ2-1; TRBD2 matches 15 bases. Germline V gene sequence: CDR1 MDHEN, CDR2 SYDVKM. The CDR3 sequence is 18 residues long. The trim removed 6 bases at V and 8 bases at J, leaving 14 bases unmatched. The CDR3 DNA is TGTGCCAGCAGACCCCCGTCGGGACTAGCGGGGGGTGGCGATGAGCAGTTCTTC. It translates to CASRPPSGLAGGGDEQFF.

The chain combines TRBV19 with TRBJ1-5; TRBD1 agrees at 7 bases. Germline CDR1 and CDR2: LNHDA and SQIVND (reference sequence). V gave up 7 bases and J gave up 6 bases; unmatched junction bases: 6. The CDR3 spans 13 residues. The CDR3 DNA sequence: TGTGCCAGTATGGGCAGGGGGTTTCAGCCCCAGCATTTT. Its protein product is CASMGRGFQPQHF. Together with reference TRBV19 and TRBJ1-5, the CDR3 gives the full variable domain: DGGITQSPKYLFRKEGQNVTLSCEQNLNHDAMYWYRQDPGQGLRLIYYSQIVNDFQKGDIAEGYSVSREKKESFPLTVTSAQKNPTAFYLCASMGRGFQPQHFGDGTRLSIL.

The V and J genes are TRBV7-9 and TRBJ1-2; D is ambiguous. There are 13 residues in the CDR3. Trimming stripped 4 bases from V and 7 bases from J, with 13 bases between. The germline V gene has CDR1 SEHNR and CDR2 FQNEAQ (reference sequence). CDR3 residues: CASSWADARGYTF. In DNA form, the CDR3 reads TGTGCCAGCAGCTGGGCGGACGCCCGTGGCTACACCTTC.

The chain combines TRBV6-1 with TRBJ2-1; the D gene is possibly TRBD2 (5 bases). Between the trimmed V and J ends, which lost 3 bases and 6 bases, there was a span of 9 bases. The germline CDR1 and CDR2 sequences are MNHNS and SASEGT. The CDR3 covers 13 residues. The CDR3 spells CASSEQGSNEQFF. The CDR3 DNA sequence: TGTGCCAGCAGTGAGCAAGGGAGCAATGAGCAGTTCTTC.

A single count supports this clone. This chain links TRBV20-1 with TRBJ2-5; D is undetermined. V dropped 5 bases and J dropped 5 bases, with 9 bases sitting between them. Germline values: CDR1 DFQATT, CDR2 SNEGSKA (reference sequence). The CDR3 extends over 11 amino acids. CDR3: CSAQPRETQYF. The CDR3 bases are TGCAGTGCTCAGCCCCGGGAGACCCAGTACTTC.

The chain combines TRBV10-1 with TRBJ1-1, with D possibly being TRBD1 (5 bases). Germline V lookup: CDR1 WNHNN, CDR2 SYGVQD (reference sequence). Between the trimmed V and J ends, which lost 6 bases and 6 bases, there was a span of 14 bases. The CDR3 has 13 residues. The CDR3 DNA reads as TGCGCCAGCAGGGACGGTGGGGGGTCTGAAGCTTTCTTT. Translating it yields CASRDGGGSEAFF.

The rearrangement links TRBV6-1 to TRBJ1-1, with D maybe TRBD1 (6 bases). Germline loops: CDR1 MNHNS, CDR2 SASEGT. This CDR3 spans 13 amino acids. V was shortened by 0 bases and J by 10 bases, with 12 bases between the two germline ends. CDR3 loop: CASSEAYRDGAFF. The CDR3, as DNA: TGTGCCAGCAGTGAAGCCTACAGGGATGGAGCTTTCTTT.

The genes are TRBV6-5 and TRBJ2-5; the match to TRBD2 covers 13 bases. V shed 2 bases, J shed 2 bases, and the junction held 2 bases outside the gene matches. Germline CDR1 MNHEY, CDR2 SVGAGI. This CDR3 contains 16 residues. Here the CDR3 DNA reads TGTGCCAGCAGTTACCGACTAGCGGGAGGACAAGAGACCCAGTACTTC. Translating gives CASSYRLAGGQETQYF.

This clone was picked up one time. For the CDR3, the DNA is TGTGCCAGCAGATCACTAGCGGTTTTTCCTAGCACAGATACGCAGTATTTT. It encodes CASRSLAVFPSTDTQYF. The rearrangement joins TRBV27 to TRBJ2-3, with 8 bases fitting TRBD2. Looked up from germline, CDR1 is MNHEY and CDR2 is SMNVEV (reference sequence). V dropped 6 bases and J dropped 0; count of bases not matched to a gene: 11. The CDR3 totals 17 residues.

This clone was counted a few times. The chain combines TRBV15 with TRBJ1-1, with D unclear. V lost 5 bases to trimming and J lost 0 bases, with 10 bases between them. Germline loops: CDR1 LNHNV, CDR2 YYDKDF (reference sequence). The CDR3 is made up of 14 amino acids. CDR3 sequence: CATSYRRVNTEAFF. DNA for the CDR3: TGTGCCACCAGCTACCGACGGGTGAACACTGAAGCTTTCTTT.

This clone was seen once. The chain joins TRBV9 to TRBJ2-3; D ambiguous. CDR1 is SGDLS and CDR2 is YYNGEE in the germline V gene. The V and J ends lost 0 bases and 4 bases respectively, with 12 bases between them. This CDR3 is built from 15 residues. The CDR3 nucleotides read TGTGCCAGCAGCGTAGAAATCCGAGGCGCAGATACGCAGTATTTT. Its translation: CASSVEIRGADTQYF.

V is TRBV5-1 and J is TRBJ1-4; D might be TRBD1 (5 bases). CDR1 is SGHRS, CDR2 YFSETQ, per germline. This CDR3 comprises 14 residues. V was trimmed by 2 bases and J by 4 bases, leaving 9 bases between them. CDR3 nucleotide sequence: TGCGCCAGCAGCTTTCAGAGGGGTAATGAAAAACTGTTTTTT. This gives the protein CASSFQRGNEKLFF.

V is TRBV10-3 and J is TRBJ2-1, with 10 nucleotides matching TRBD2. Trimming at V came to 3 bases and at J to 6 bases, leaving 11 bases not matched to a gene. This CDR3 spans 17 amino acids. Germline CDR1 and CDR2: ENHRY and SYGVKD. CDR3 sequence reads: CAISDRLAGVQPNEQFF. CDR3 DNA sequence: TGTGCCATCAGTGATCGGCTAGCGGGAGTACAACCCAATGAGCAGTTCTTC.

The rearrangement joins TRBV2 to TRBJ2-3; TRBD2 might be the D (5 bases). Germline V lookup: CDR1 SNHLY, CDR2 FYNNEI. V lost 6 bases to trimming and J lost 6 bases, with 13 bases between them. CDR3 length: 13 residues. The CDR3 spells CASSVMREDTQYF. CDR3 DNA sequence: TGTGCCAGCAGCGTAATGAGGGAGGATACGCAGTATTTT.

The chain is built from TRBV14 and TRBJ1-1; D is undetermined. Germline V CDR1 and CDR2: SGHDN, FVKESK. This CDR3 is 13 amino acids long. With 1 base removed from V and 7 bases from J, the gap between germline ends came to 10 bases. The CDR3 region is CASSQAKENEAFF. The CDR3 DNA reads TGTGCCAGCAGCCAAGCTAAGGAGAATGAAGCTTTCTTT.

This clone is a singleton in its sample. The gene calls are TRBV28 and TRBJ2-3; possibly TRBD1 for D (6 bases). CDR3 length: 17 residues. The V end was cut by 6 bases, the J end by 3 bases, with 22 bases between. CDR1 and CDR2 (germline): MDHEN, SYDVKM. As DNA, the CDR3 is TGTGCCAGCAGCAGTCTCCTGGAGACAGGAAAGACAGATACGCAGTATTTT. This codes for CASSSLLETGKTDTQYF. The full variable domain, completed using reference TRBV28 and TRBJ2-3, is DVKVTQSSRYLVKRTGEKVFLECVQDMDHENMFWYRQDPGLGLRLIYFSYDVKMKEKGDIPEGYSVSREKKERFSLILESASTNQTSMYLCASSSLLETGKTDTQYFGPGTRLTVL.

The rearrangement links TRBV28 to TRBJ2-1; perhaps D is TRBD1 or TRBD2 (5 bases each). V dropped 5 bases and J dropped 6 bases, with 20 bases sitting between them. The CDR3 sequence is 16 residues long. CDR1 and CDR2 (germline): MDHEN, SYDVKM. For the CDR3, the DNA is TGTGCCAGCAGTCTCCCCGGGACCTACCCCCCCAATGAGCAGTTCTTC. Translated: CASSLPGTYPPNEQFF.

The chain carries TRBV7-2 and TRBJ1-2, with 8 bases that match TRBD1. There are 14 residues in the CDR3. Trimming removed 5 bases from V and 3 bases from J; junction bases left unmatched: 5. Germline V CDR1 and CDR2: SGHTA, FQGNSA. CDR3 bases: TGTGCCAGCAGCCCCCAGACAGGGGACTATGGCTACACCTTC. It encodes CASSPQTGDYGYTF.

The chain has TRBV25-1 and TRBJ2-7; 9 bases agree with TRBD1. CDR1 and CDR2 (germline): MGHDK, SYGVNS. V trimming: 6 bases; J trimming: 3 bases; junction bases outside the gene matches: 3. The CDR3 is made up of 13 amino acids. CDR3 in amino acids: CASRQGASYEQYF. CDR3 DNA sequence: TGTGCCAGCAGACAGGGGGCTAGCTACGAGCAGTACTTC.

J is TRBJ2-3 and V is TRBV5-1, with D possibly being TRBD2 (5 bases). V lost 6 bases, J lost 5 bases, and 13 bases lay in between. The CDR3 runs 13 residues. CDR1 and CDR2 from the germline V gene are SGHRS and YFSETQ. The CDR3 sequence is CASTMSGEDTQYF. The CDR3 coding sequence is TGCGCCAGCACAATGAGCGGCGAAGATACGCAGTATTTT.

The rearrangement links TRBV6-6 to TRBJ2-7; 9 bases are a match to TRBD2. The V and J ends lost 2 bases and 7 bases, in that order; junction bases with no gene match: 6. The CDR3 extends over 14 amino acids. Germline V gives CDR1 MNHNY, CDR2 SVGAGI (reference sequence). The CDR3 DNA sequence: TGTGCCAGCAGTTACGGCGGGAGGGCCTGGGAGCAGTACTTC. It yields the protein CASSYGGRAWEQYF.

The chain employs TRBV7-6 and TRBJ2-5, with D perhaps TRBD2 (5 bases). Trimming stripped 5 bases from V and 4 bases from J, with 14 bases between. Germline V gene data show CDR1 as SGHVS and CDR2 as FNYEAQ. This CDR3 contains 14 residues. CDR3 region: CASSINNAGETQYF. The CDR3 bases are TGTGCCAGCAGCATTAATAATGCGGGAGAGACCCAGTACTTC. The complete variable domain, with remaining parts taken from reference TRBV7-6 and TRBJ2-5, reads GAGVSQSPRYKVTKRGQDVALRCDPISGHVSLYWYRQALGQGPEFLTYFNYEAQQDKSGLPNDRFSAERPEGSISTLTIQRTEQRDSAMYRCASSINNAGETQYFGPGTRLLVL.

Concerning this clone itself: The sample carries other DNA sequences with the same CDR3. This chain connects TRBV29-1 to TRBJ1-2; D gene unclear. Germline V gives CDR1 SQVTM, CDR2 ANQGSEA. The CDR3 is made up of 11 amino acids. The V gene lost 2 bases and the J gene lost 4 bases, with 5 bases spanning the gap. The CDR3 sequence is CSVESSYGYTF. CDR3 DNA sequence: TGCAGCGTTGAATCTTCCTATGGCTACACCTTC.

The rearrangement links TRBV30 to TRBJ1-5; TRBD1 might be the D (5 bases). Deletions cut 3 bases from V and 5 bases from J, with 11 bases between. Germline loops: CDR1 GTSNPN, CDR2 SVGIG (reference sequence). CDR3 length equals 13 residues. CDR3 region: CAWSRQLDQPQHF. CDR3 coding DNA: TGTGCCTGGAGCAGACAGTTAGATCAGCCCCAGCATTTT.

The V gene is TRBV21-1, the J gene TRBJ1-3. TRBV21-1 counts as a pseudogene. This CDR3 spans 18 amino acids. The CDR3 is CASSKAKAAGFSGNTIYF. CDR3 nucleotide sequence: TGTGCCAGCAGCAAAGCCAAGGCGGCGGGCTTCTCTGGAAACACCATATATTTT.

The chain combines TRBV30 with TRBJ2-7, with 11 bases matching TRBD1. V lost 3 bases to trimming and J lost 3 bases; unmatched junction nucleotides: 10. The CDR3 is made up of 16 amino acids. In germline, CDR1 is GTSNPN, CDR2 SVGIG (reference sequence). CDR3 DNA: TGTGCCTGGAGCGCAAGAGGGGGACAGGGGGACTACGAGCAGTACTTC. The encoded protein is CAWSARGGQGDYEQYF.

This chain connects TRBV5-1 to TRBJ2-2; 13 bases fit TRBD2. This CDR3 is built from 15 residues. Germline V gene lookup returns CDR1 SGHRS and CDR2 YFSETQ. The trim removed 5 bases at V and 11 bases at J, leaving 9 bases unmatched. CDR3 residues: CASRRLAGGGGELFF. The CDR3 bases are TGCGCCAGCAGGCGACTAGCGGGAGGAGGAGGAGAGCTGTTTTTT.

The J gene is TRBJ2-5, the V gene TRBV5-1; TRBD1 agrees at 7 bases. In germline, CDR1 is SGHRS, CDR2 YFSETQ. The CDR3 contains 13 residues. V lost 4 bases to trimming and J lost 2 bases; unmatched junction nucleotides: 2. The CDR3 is CASSVTGQETQYF. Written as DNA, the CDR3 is TGCGCCAGCAGCGTGACAGGGCAAGAGACCCAGTACTTC.

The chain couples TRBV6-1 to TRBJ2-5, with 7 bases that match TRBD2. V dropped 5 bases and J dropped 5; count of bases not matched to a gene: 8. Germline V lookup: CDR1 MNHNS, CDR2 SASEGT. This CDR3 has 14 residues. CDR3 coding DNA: TGTGCCAGCAGTCGAAGCGGGGCGGGGGAGACCCAGTACTTC. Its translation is CASSRSGAGETQYF.

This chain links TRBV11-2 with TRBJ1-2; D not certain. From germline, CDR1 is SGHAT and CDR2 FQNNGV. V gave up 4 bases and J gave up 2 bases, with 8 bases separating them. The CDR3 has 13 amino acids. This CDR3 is CASSSLKNYGYTF. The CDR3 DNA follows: TGTGCCAGCAGCTCGTTGAAGAACTATGGCTACACCTTC.